The 32 T cell receptor beta chains in this list originate from one sample, sequenced in a study of T cell repertoires in cytomegalovirus infection. The antigens of these receptors remain unknown. TCRdb re-called the reads with MiXCR, one entry per CDR3 protein. This sample has approximately 110,000 distinct CDR3 sequences; roughly 39% occur once, and the top ten carry around 74%. The sample consisted of CD8+ T cells from cultured PBMCs, taken from culture after CMV antigen stimulation. The receptors derive from a human donor in good health (CMV status not recorded). Some clones in this sample may be carry-over from other donors' samples.

This clonotype showed up just a few times. This chain joins TRBV6-1 and TRBJ2-7, with TRBD1 as a possible D gene (6 bases). The CDR3 sequence is 17 residues long. Germline values: CDR1 MNHNS, CDR2 SASEGT. Trimming left V 3 bases short and J 3 bases short, with 21 bases between. CDR3 in DNA: TGTGCCAGCAGTGAGGGATTCGGGACAAGTCAGGGCTACGAGCAGTACTTC. It yields the protein CASSEGFGTSQGYEQYF.

The chain is built from TRBV5-6 and TRBJ2-7; 7 bases are shared with TRBD1. The CDR3 loop spans 14 amino acids. V dropped 2 bases and J dropped 3; count of bases not matched to a gene: 5. Germline V gene lookup returns CDR1 SGHDT and CDR2 YYEEEE. The CDR3 DNA reads TGTGCCAGCAGCTTTGGGGGACAGCTCTACGAGCAGTACTTC. Protein product: CASSFGGQLYEQYF.

The V and J genes are TRBV19 and TRBJ1-2; D gene unclear. CDR1 is LNHDA and CDR2 is SQIVND in the germline V gene (reference sequence). Trimming removed 5 bases from V and 5 bases from J, with 9 bases in between. The CDR3 is made up of 12 amino acids. In nucleotides, the CDR3 is TGTGCCAGTAGTCCGCCGTCGTATGGCTACACCTTC. Translation gives CASSPPSYGYTF.

This clonotype was seen at least ten times. The rearrangement uses TRBV2 and TRBJ2-7; D unresolved. Trimming left V 4 bases short and J 5 bases short, with 15 bases between. This CDR3 contains 14 residues. Germline CDR1 reads SNHLY; CDR2 reads FYNNEI. The CDR3 nucleotides read TGTGCCAGCAGTGGAGACGGGTTGTTGGACGAGCAGTACTTC. Protein sequence: CASSGDGLLDEQYF.

This clonotype was observed a single time. The gene calls are TRBV5-1 and TRBJ1-1; D ambiguous. The CDR3 sequence is 17 residues long. The V end lost 0 bases, the J end lost 0 bases, and 15 bases lay between the germline ends. The germline gives CDR1 SGHRS, CDR2 YFSETQ. The CDR3 spells CASSLAGPEAMNTEAFF. The CDR3 DNA sequence: TGCGCCAGCAGCTTGGCGGGCCCAGAGGCAATGAACACTGAAGCTTTCTTT.

The chain carries TRBV7-9 and TRBJ2-1; 7 bases agree with TRBD2. In germline, CDR1 is SEHNR, CDR2 FQNEAQ (reference sequence). After removal of 7 bases from V and 4 bases from J, the junction contained 7 bases not matched to a gene. The CDR3 totals 14 residues. DNA of the CDR3: TGTGCCAGCACCGGGACTACTAAATACAATGAGCAGTTCTTC. Protein: CASTGTTKYNEQFF.

This clonotype was seen a handful of times. CDR3 region: CASSLGVNTDTQYF. The CDR3 DNA follows: TGTGCCAGCAGTTTGGGAGTAAACACAGATACGCAGTATTTT. The V and J genes are TRBV27 and TRBJ2-3, with a possible D match to TRBD2 (5 bases). The CDR3 totals 14 residues. Germline CDR1 reads MNHEY; CDR2 reads SMNVEV (reference sequence). Deletions cut 3 bases from V and 2 bases from J, with 9 bases between.

Many counts were recorded for this clonotype. The chain employs TRBV19 and TRBJ1-5; D not resolved. Germline assignment: CDR1 LNHDA and CDR2 SQIVND (reference sequence). The CDR3 spans 15 residues. V was shortened by 6 bases and J by 0 bases, with 12 bases between the two germline ends. CDR3: CASSATLVSNQPQHF. The CDR3 coding sequence is TGTGCCAGTAGCGCCACCTTGGTTAGCAATCAGCCCCAGCATTTT.

This clonotype has at least ten counts. This rearrangement joins TRBV7-2 to TRBJ1-1; unclear D gene. V shed 5 bases and J shed 1 base, with 11 bases lying between them. This CDR3 has 14 amino acids. Germline V CDR1 and CDR2: SGHTA, FQGNSA. CDR3 DNA sequence: TGTGCCAGCAGCCTATCCGACGGGAACACTGAAGCTTTCTTT. Amino acids: CASSLSDGNTEAFF.

This clonotype has just a few counts. The J gene is TRBJ1-1, the V gene TRBV5-1; D ambiguous. Germline V gene sequence: CDR1 SGHRS, CDR2 YFSETQ. CDR3 length: 14 residues. Between the trimmed V and J ends, which lost 3 bases and 0 bases, there was a span of 9 bases. CDR3: CASSWELMNTEAFF. CDR3 nucleotides: TGCGCCAGCAGCTGGGAATTGATGAACACTGAAGCTTTCTTT.

This clonotype has just a few counts. The rearrangement joins TRBV7-6 to TRBJ2-7, with 8 bases lining up with TRBD2. Losses at the gene ends were 5 bases for V and 2 bases for J; bases not matched to a gene: 14. Germline-derived CDR1 and CDR2 are SGHVS and FNYEAQ. This CDR3 has 17 residues. The CDR3 DNA is TGTGCCAGCAGCCCGCGGGGGGAAGACAGGAGACCCTACGAGCAGTACTTC. Protein sequence: CASSPRGEDRRPYEQYF.

This clonotype was detected ten times or more. This rearrangement joins TRBV7-8 to TRBJ1-5; D is perhaps TRBD1 (5 bases). Germline V gene sequence: CDR1 SGHVS, CDR2 FQNEAQ. The CDR3 covers 16 residues. The V and J ends lost 4 bases and 8 bases respectively, with 21 bases between them. The CDR3 spells CASSSLGPGTLEPQHF. In nucleotides, the CDR3 is TGTGCCAGCAGCTCCTTAGGTCCAGGGACCTTAGAGCCCCAGCATTTT.

The sample holds a few counts of this clonotype. The V call is TRBV7-8, the J call TRBJ2-3; weak D call: TRBD2 (5 bases). The germline V and J ends were trimmed by 2 bases and 2 bases, with 17 bases remaining between them. This CDR3 has 17 amino acids. Germline assignment: CDR1 SGHVS and CDR2 FQNEAQ. DNA for the CDR3: TGTGCCAGCAGCTTATATTCTCGAAGAGCGGACACAGATACGCAGTATTTT. It translates to CASSLYSRRADTDTQYF.

The chain joins TRBV4-1 to TRBJ1-3; tentatively, D is TRBD1 (5 bases). This CDR3 contains 15 residues. With 1 base removed from V and 0 bases from J, the gap between germline ends came to 7 bases. The germline V gene has CDR1 MGHRA and CDR2 YSYEKL. CDR3 in amino acids: CASSQGQLSGNTIYF. CDR3 in DNA: TGCGCCAGCAGCCAAGGACAGCTCTCTGGAAACACCATATATTTT.

This clonotype has a count of ten or more. The CDR3 DNA sequence: TGTGCCAGCAGCTTATGGAGAAATAATTCACCCCTCCACTTT. It specifies CASSLWRNNSPLHF. The chain links TRBV7-2 to TRBJ1-6; D uncertain. The CDR3 contains 14 residues. Trimming pared 2 bases from V and 5 bases from J, leaving 7 bases between. Germline values: CDR1 SGHTA, CDR2 FQGNSA. The full variable domain, completed using reference TRBV7-2 and TRBJ1-6, is GAGVSQSPSNKVTEKGKDVELRCDPISGHTALYWYRQSLGQGLEFLIYFQGNSAPDKSGLPSDRFSAERTGGSVSTLTIQRTQQEDSAVYLCASSLWRNNSPLHFGNGTRLTVT.

This clonotype was seen many times. This chain uses TRBV12-3 or TRBV12-4 with TRBJ1-1; D is uncertain. Trimming removed 3 bases at V and 1 base at J, with 12 bases between. This CDR3 has 15 residues. The CDR3 is CASSLRRGGNTEAFF. The CDR3 bases are TGTGCCAGCAGTTTGCGGCGCGGAGGGAACACTGAAGCTTTCTTT.

The DNA of the CDR3 is TGTGCCAGTAGTCCTAGCGGCGAAGGGGGCTACACCTTC. Protein product: CASSPSGEGGYTF. The chain combines TRBV19 with TRBJ1-2; D ambiguous. The CDR3 is 13 amino acids. Trimming pared 5 bases from V and 8 bases from J, leaving 15 bases between. Germline V gene sequence: CDR1 LNHDA, CDR2 SQIVND (reference sequence).

The rearrangement uses TRBV11-3 and TRBJ2-7; no clear D gene. CDR3 length: 10 amino acids. The germline gives CDR1 SGHNT, CDR2 YENEEA. Trimming stripped 4 bases from V and 8 bases from J, with 6 bases between. CDR3: CASSSGKQYF. In DNA form, the CDR3 reads TGTGCCAGCAGCTCCGGCAAGCAGTACTTC.

The CDR3 reads CSARDLIMRGGLETQYF. The CDR3 DNA follows: TGCAGTGCTAGAGATCTTATTATGAGAGGGGGCCTAGAGACCCAGTACTTC. This chain connects TRBV20-1 to TRBJ2-5, with 7 nucleotides matching TRBD1. CDR3 length equals 17 residues. Looked up from germline, CDR1 is DFQATT and CDR2 is SNEGSKA (reference sequence). J gave up 4 bases and V 0 bases, and 14 bases lay outside the gene matches.

The chain recombines TRBV7-9 with TRBJ2-1, with D tentatively TRBD2 (7 bases). The CDR3 is 16 residues long. V was trimmed by 5 bases and J by 6 bases, leaving 20 bases between them. Germline CDR1 SEHNR, CDR2 FQNEAQ (reference sequence). The DNA of the CDR3 is TGTGCCAGCAGCGCATGGGTCGGGGGGCCAGCCAATGAGCAGTTCTTC. Protein product: CASSAWVGGPANEQFF.

This sequence joins TRBV6-8 and TRBJ2-2; no clear D gene. V lost 3 bases and J 3 bases, leaving 8 bases between the germline ends. CDR3 length equals 14 residues. Germline CDR1 reads MNHGY; CDR2 reads SAAAGT. CDR3 coding DNA: TGTGCCAGCAGTTATCAGGAATACACCGGGGAGCTGTTTTTT. This sequence encodes CASSYQEYTGELFF.

DNA for the CDR3: TGTGCCACCTCTCGCGCAGGACTAGCGGGGAACACAGATACGCAGTATTTT. Translated: CATSRAGLAGNTDTQYF. The chain employs TRBV7-6 and TRBJ2-3, with 12 positions matching TRBD2. The CDR3 contains 17 residues. Germline values: CDR1 SGHVS, CDR2 FNYEAQ. Trimming cost V 10 bases and J 2 bases; bases outside gene matches: 13.

This clonotype was observed a handful of times. The V and J genes are TRBV28 and TRBJ2-1; TRBD2 matches at 8 bases. The CDR3 runs 11 residues. Germline CDR1 and CDR2: MDHEN and SYDVKM. V dropped 11 bases and J dropped 7; count of bases not matched to a gene: 4. The CDR3 bases are TGTGCCGTCGGGGGGGGAAATGAGCAGTTCTTC. Amino acids: CAVGGGNEQFF.

A word on this clonotype: Compared with germline, one end of the junction differs, possibly owing to a read error. The rearrangement joins TRBV29-1 to TRBJ2-1; 7 bases line up with TRBD2. The CDR3 runs to 11 residues. Per germline, CDR1 SQVTM and CDR2 ANQGSEA. The CDR3 coding sequence is TGCAGCGTTGAAGATCGGGACGGGGGGTGGTTC. It yields the protein CSVEDRDGGWF.

The J gene is TRBJ1-1, the V gene TRBV19; TRBD1 matches 7 bases. Trimming took 4 bases from V and 0 from J; bases not matched to a gene: 8. The CDR3 has 16 residues. The germline V gene encodes CDR1 LNHDA and CDR2 SQIVND (reference sequence). Here the CDR3 DNA reads TGTGCCAGTAGTACCGGCGGACAGGTCTTGAACACTGAAGCTTTCTTT. Translating it yields CASSTGGQVLNTEAFF.

This chain uses TRBV29-1 with TRBJ1-2, with TRBD1 matching over 8 bases. In germline, CDR1 is SQVTM, CDR2 ANQGSEA. This CDR3 region has 13 residues. The trim removed 1 base at V and 4 bases at J, leaving 2 bases unmatched. The CDR3 is CSVEGQGIYGYTF. The DNA for the CDR3 is TGCAGCGTTGAAGGACAGGGGATCTATGGCTACACCTTC.

This clonotype was counted between two and nine times. CDR3 amino acids: CASSLSWGSNQPQHF. Here the CDR3 DNA reads TGTGCCAGCAGTTTATCATGGGGAAGCAATCAGCCCCAGCATTTT. V gene TRBV27 combines with J gene TRBJ1-5; D gene unclear. Germline V lookup: CDR1 MNHEY, CDR2 SMNVEV (reference sequence). The CDR3 is 15 amino acids. The ends were cut back, 0 bases at V and 1 base at J, with 7 bases in the middle.

This clonotype has more than one count but fewer than ten. The chain uses TRBV2 and TRBJ1-5, with D possibly TRBD1 on 6 matching bases. V lost 1 base and J lost 11, with 15 bases in between. This CDR3 is 14 amino acids long. CDR1 is SNHLY and CDR2 is FYNNEI in the germline V gene. The CDR3 loop reads CASSEGQGYGAQHF. In DNA form, the CDR3 reads TGTGCCAGCAGTGAAGGGCAGGGGTACGGAGCCCAGCATTTT.

This chain uses TRBV2 with TRBJ1-2; unclear D gene. V shed 1 base and J shed 8 bases, with 14 bases lying between them. This CDR3 contains 14 residues. The V gene's germline CDR1 is SNHLY and CDR2 FYNNEI. Here the CDR3 reads CASSEDAYREGYTF. The DNA of the CDR3 is TGTGCCAGCAGTGAAGACGCCTACCGGGAAGGCTACACCTTC.

V and J are TRBV10-3 and TRBJ1-2; TRBD1 is a possible D gene (6 bases). The germline V gene encodes CDR1 ENHRY and CDR2 SYGVKD. The V and J ends lost 3 bases and 2 bases respectively, with 10 bases between them. The CDR3 runs to 14 residues. CDR3 bases: TGTGCCATCAGTGACAGGGGACAAAACTATGGCTACACCTTC. Translating it yields CAISDRGQNYGYTF.

The V and J genes are TRBV7-6 and TRBJ2-3; TRBD2 is a possible D gene (5 bases). The CDR3 runs 17 residues. CDR1 and CDR2 from the germline V gene are SGHVS and FNYEAQ. V was cut by 4 bases and J by 0 bases, with 17 bases left in between. CDR3 nucleotides: TGTGCCAGCAGCTCGGCTGGAATAAGGACTAGCACAGATACGCAGTATTTT. Protein: CASSSAGIRTSTDTQYF.

The rearrangement uses TRBV29-1 and TRBJ1-5, with D maybe TRBD1 (5 bases). This CDR3 comprises 14 residues. Germline CDR1 and CDR2: SQVTM and ANQGSEA. Trimming removed 6 bases at V and 9 bases at J, with 21 bases between. CDR3 amino acids: CSVRQGGSEGPQHF. Written as DNA, the CDR3 is TGCAGCGTGAGGCAGGGAGGAAGCGAAGGGCCCCAGCATTTT.